This T cell receptor (beta chain) was found in a study of metastatic and nonmetastatic thyroid tumors. For the study at large: Malignant and benign thyroid patients had repertoires compared in peripheral blood and tumor or nodule tissue.

Germline trimming cut 6 bases from V and 6 bases from J; bases unmatched to any gene: 5. This CDR3 has 14 amino acids. Germline CDR1 is MDHEN and CDR2 is SYDVKM. This clone was recorded many times. TCRdb re-processed the PCR reads through MiXCR. The profile shows over 25,000 clones, around 19% of them singletons. Patients underwent thyroid surgery, and none had received any treatment before it. The receptor was derived from a female donor with papillary thyroid cancer or a benign thyroid nodule (not recorded which). Some clones in this sample may be carry-over from other donors' samples. The chain employs TRBV28 and TRBJ1-5, with 10 bases matching TRBD1. The specimen was blood. The CDR3 DNA follows: TGTGCCAGCAGACCTGGACAGGGGGGTCAGCCCCAGCATTTT. Translating gives CASRPGQGGQPQHF.